Following are 3 T cell receptor beta chains from one sample sequenced in a study of OX40 agonist ivuxolimab in advanced cancers. Assay: immunoSEQ multiplex PCR; the TCRdb copy retains only in-frame clones and omits some. The sample contains 40,000 to 50,000 clones, approximately 91% of which appear only once. The sample in question was CD4+ or CD8+ T cells sorted from blood, obtained in a trial of the OX40 agonist ivuxolimab. The receptors shown here come from an adult with an advanced solid tumor such as melanoma, head and neck, liver or kidney cancer.

V and J are TRBV19 and TRBJ2-1, with D possibly called TRBD1 or TRBD2 (5 bases each). V was cut by 7 bases and J by 5 bases, with 15 bases left in between. CDR3 length: 14 amino acids. CDR1 LNHDA and CDR2 SQIVND come from the germline V gene (reference sequence). The CDR3 region is CASKFWDADNEQFF. Written as DNA, the CDR3 is TGTGCCAGTAAATTTTGGGACGCTGACAATGAGCAGTTCTTC. Based on the CDR3 plus reference TRBV19 and TRBJ2-1, the full variable domain is DGGITQSPKYLFRKEGQNVTLSCEQNLNHDAMYWYRQDPGQGLRLIYYSQIVNDFQKGDIAEGYSVSREKKESFPLTVTSAQKNPTAFYLCASKFWDADNEQFFGPGTRLTVL.

Regarding this clone: The limits of the CDR3 on the DNA are not certain, so only TCRdb's listed CDR3 is given. The genes are TRBV5-1 and TRBJ2-2; the DNA was not compared with TRBD2, the D call given in the table. The CDR3 spans 14 residues, counting both ends. Germline values: CDR1 SGHRS, CDR2 YFSETQ. The CDR3 loop is CASSFGSGTGELFF.

This clone was seen just once. The CDR3 is CASTWGRGDQETQYF. CDR3 in DNA: TGTGCCAGTACCTGGGGCAGGGGCGATCAAGAGACCCAGTACTTC. The rearrangement joins TRBV19 to TRBJ2-5; possibly TRBD1 for D (6 bases). The CDR3 is 15 amino acids. Trimming took 7 bases from V and 2 from J, leaving 17 bases between them. Germline V lookup: CDR1 LNHDA, CDR2 SQIVND (reference sequence).